This T cell receptor (beta chain) came from a study of blood T cell repertoires in COVID-19. The sample holds one count of this clone. Method: immunoSEQ multiplex PCR; TCRdb's copy keeps in-frame clones and lacks some. The sample lists a few hundred thousand clones; more than 85% were seen once. Germline assignment: CDR1 LGHNT and CDR2 FRNRAP. V lost 0 bases and J lost 4; bases outside the gene matches: 14. This CDR3 region has 20 residues. Sequencing used PBMCs or T cells enriched from blood (not recorded which). The receptor was isolated from a woman in her 30s who had recovered from COVID-19. The chain combines TRBV12-5 with TRBJ2-3, with TRBD2 identical over 12 bases. The CDR3 DNA reads as TGTGCTAGTGGTTTGGTAGGGCCGACTAGCGGGGGACCAGTCGCAGATACGCAGTATTTT. It encodes CASGLVGPTSGGPVADTQYF.